Each of the 32 T cell receptor beta chains below was sequenced from the same sample in a study of beta chain features in type 1 diabetes. The study reverse transcribed the entire isolated RNA, so it sequenced expressed TCRB transcripts. The assay was immunoSEQ multiplex PCR, and TCRdb's table has in-frame clones only and misses some. The repertoire includes under 900,000 clones, under 20% of them detected once, and 0.02% to 0.025% sits in the top ten. The source material was naive CD4+ T cells from blood. The receptors derive from a woman between 18 and 29 years old in good health.

This clone showed up just a few times. The sample carries other DNA sequences with the same CDR3. The J gene is TRBJ2-5, the V gene TRBV28; D call uncertain. V lost 4 bases to trimming and J lost 5 bases, with 11 bases between them. The CDR3 consists of 13 residues. The germline gives CDR1 MDHEN, CDR2 SYDVKM. CDR3: CASSSRSPETQYF. The CDR3 DNA is TGTGCCAGCAGTTCCCGGAGCCCGGAGACCCAGTACTTC.

Only a few counts were recorded for this clone. The V and J genes are TRBV7-2 and TRBJ1-1; D may be TRBD1 (6 bases). This CDR3 comprises 14 residues. The germline gives CDR1 SGHTA, CDR2 FQGNSA. The germline V and J ends were trimmed by 2 bases and 4 bases, with 11 bases remaining between them. The CDR3 DNA reads TGTGCCAGCAGCTTATTTAGGGGGGCCACTGAAGCTTTCTTT. Translating gives CASSLFRGATEAFF.

The chain uses TRBV2 and TRBJ1-2; D not resolved. The CDR3 length is 10 residues. Per germline, CDR1 SNHLY and CDR2 FYNNEI. Between the trimmed V and J ends, which lost 11 bases and 3 bases, there was a span of 7 bases. Here the CDR3 reads CASGDYGYTF. CDR3 DNA sequence: TGTGCCTCCGGGGACTATGGCTACACCTTC.

V usage is TRBV5-4 and J usage is TRBJ2-2, with 8 bases fitting TRBD1. Germline lookup yields CDR1 SGHNT and CDR2 YYREEE (reference sequence). The CDR3 extends over 15 amino acids. With 4 bases clipped from V and 7 bases from J, the junction kept 9 bases outside the gene matches. The CDR3 nucleotides read TGTGCCAGCAGCCGGCGGGACAGGTTCGGCGGGGAGCTGTTTTTT. Protein product: CASSRRDRFGGELFF.

This chain joins TRBV21-1 and TRBJ1-4; the table's D gene call, TRBD1, was not cross checked with the DNA. TRBV21-1 is shown as a pseudogene. This CDR3 has 17 amino acids. Here the CDR3 DNA reads TGTGCCAGCAGCAATCCGAGGGGACAGGGCGAGGATGAAAAACTGTTTTTT. It encodes CASSNPRGQGEDEKLFF.

Of note for this clone: It may be a read error: a sequence one base away is much more abundant. The chain recombines TRBV10-3 with TRBJ2-6, with D hard to call. The CDR3 covers 15 residues. From germline, CDR1 is ENHRY and CDR2 SYGVKD. CDR3 loop: CAFSEEYSGANVLTF. The DNA of the CDR3 is TGTGCCTTCAGTGAAGAGTACTCTGGGGCCAACGTCCTGACTTTC.

This clone has more than one count but fewer than ten. The chain links TRBV6-5 to TRBJ1-1; D not certain. Trimming left V 7 bases short and J 5 bases short, with 11 bases between. CDR1 is MNHEY and CDR2 is SVGAGI in the germline V gene. CDR3 length: 12 residues. CDR3 in amino acids: CASKRAGTEAFF. The CDR3 nucleotides are TGTGCCAGCAAGAGGGCCGGGACTGAAGCTTTCTTT.

The genes are TRBV28 and TRBJ2-7; 7 nucleotides align to TRBD1. Unmatched junction bases numbered 14, after V lost 5 bases and J lost 4 bases. Per germline, CDR1 MDHEN and CDR2 SYDVKM. The CDR3 has 16 residues. For the CDR3, the DNA is TGTGCCAGCAGTGCCCAATCATGGCAGGGGGAGTACGAGCAGTACTTC. It is translated as CASSAQSWQGEYEQYF.

This sequence joins TRBV6-1 and TRBJ2-3; D not resolved. CDR3 length: 14 amino acids. The germline V gene has CDR1 MNHNS and CDR2 SASEGT. With 1 base removed from V and 4 bases from J, the gap between germline ends came to 9 bases. CDR3 in amino acids: CASSEVLHPDTQYF. The DNA for the CDR3 is TGTGCCAGCAGTGAAGTTCTCCACCCAGATACGCAGTATTTT.

This chain joins TRBV7-2 and TRBJ2-3; no clear D gene. Germline V gives CDR1 SGHTA, CDR2 FQGNSA. The CDR3 is 12 residues long. The ends were cut back, 4 bases at V and 8 bases at J, with 10 bases in the middle. The CDR3 nucleotides are TGTGCCAGCAGCTCGCTCTGGGGTACGCAGTATTTT. It translates to CASSSLWGTQYF.

CDR3 sequence (DNA): TGTGCCAGCAGCCCGGGACTAGCGGGCACAGATACGCAGTATTTT. Translation gives CASSPGLAGTDTQYF. The chain joins TRBV5-4 to TRBJ2-3; TRBD2 matches 11 bases. This CDR3 spans 15 amino acids. Germline CDR1 and CDR2: SGHNT and YYREEE (reference sequence). Germline trimming cut 4 bases from V and 1 base from J; bases unmatched to any gene: 2.

The rearrangement links TRBV20-1 to TRBJ1-2; D is ambiguous. The CDR3 length is 11 residues. Trimming pared 7 bases from V and 7 bases from J, leaving 13 bases between. The germline V gene has CDR1 DFQATT and CDR2 SNEGSKA (reference sequence). This chain's CDR3 is CSGGGSGGYTF. CDR3 sequence (DNA): TGCAGTGGGGGAGGGTCGGGTGGCTACACCTTC.

This clone has more than one count but fewer than ten. This rearrangement joins TRBV9 to TRBJ2-5; maybe TRBD2 (6 bases). This CDR3 contains 15 residues. CDR1 SGDLS and CDR2 YYNGEE come from the germline V gene. V was trimmed by 1 base and J by 0 bases, leaving 10 bases between them. For the CDR3, the DNA is TGTGCCAGCAGCGTATCTAGCGCCAACCAAGAGACCCAGTACTTC. Amino acids: CASSVSSANQETQYF.

The genes are TRBV18 and TRBJ2-1; no reliable D call. V gave up 5 bases and J gave up 0 bases, with 11 bases separating them. The CDR3 length is 15 residues. Germline V gives CDR1 KGHSH, CDR2 LQKENI. The CDR3 protein is CASSKRGSSYNEQFF. As DNA, the CDR3 is TGTGCCAGCTCAAAGCGAGGAAGCTCCTACAATGAGCAGTTCTTC.

The table lists this clone with a count of one. J is TRBJ2-5 and V is TRBV10-3; D might be TRBD1 or TRBD2, each matching 6 bases. CDR1 and CDR2 from the germline V gene are ENHRY and SYGVKD. This CDR3 region has 15 residues. Trimming shortened V by 3 bases and J by 3 bases, and 14 bases separated the two germline ends. CDR3 protein: CAISDMGGEEETQYF. The CDR3 DNA reads as TGTGCCATCAGTGATATGGGGGGCGAGGAAGAGACCCAGTACTTC.

This clone has just a few counts. The chain links TRBV5-1 to TRBJ2-4; 12 nucleotides match TRBD2. CDR1 is SGHRS, CDR2 YFSETQ, per germline. The CDR3 spans 20 residues. The trim removed 4 bases at V and 1 base at J, leaving 15 bases unmatched. The CDR3 region is CASSQTLAGGTEGAKNIQYF. In nucleotides, the CDR3 is TGCGCCAGCAGCCAAACCCTAGCGGGAGGGACCGAAGGCGCCAAAAACATTCAGTACTTC.

The CDR3 protein is CASSLTSGRTQYF. The CDR3 nucleotides read TGTGCCAGCAGCTTAACTAGCGGGAGAACCCAGTACTTC. The chain has TRBV7-9 and TRBJ2-5, with 11 bases aligning to TRBD2. The CDR3 loop spans 13 amino acids. Germline CDR1 SEHNR, CDR2 FQNEAQ (reference sequence). V lost 2 bases and J lost 8; bases outside the gene matches: 1.

This chain joins TRBV5-1 and TRBJ2-1; 11 nucleotides align to TRBD2. The ends lost 4 bases at V and 7 bases at J; junction bases unmatched: 13. The CDR3 consists of 17 residues. Germline values: CDR1 SGHRS, CDR2 YFSETQ. CDR3 nucleotide sequence: TGCGCCAGCAGCGCCCTGTTAGCGGGAGGGCTTTATAATGAGCAGTTCTTC. Its protein product is CASSALLAGGLYNEQFF.

This clone was picked up a small number of times. The rearrangement uses TRBV9 and TRBJ2-1, with TRBD2 matching 10 bases. In germline, CDR1 is SGDLS, CDR2 YYNGEE. Losses at the gene ends were 0 bases for V and 1 base for J; bases not matched to a gene: 1. CDR3 length: 16 amino acids. Here the CDR3 DNA reads TGTGCCAGCAGCGTAGGGACTAGCGGATCCTACAATGAGCAGTTCTTC. This codes for CASSVGTSGSYNEQFF. The complete variable domain, with remaining parts taken from reference TRBV9 and TRBJ2-1, reads DSGVTQTPKHLITATGQRVTLRCSPRSGDLSVYWYQQSLDQGLQFLIQYYNGEERAKGNILERFSAQQFPDLHSELNLSSLELGDSALYFCASSVGTSGSYNEQFFGPGTRLTVL.

This chain joins TRBV6-6 and TRBJ2-1; D unresolved. Trimming took 6 bases from V and 4 from J, leaving 13 bases between them. This CDR3 contains 14 residues. Germline V gene lookup returns CDR1 MNHNY and CDR2 SVGAGI (reference sequence). CDR3: CASSRNRVYNEQFF. CDR3 DNA: TGTGCCAGCAGCAGGAATAGGGTGTACAATGAGCAGTTCTTC.

In its sample, this clone was seen a few times. Distinct nucleotide sequences in the sample also encode this CDR3. V gene TRBV18 combines with J gene TRBJ2-5; tentatively, D is TRBD2 (7 bases). Trimming stripped 4 bases from V and 3 bases from J, with 9 bases between. The CDR3 sequence is 13 residues long. The germline gives CDR1 KGHSH, CDR2 LQKENI. CDR3 loop: CASSRGGEETQYF. The CDR3 nucleotides are TGTGCCAGCTCACGGGGGGGCGAAGAGACCCAGTACTTC.

V gene TRBV28 combines with J gene TRBJ2-3; the D is unclear. The V gene lost 3 bases and the J gene lost 6 bases, with 7 bases spanning the gap. CDR3 length: 12 amino acids. The germline CDR1 and CDR2 sequences are MDHEN and SYDVKM. The CDR3 reads CASSLGPDTQYF. In DNA form, the CDR3 reads TGTGCCAGCAGTTTGGGCCCTGATACGCAGTATTTT.

Only a few counts were recorded for this clone. CDR3 sequence (DNA): TGCGCCAGCAGCCTACCGGGGAACGGGGAGCTGTTTTTT. This gives the protein CASSLPGNGELFF. This chain joins TRBV5-1 and TRBJ2-2, with D maybe TRBD2 (5 bases). Germline CDR1 reads SGHRS; CDR2 reads YFSETQ. With 4 bases removed from V and 7 bases from J, the gap between germline ends came to 11 bases. There are 13 residues in the CDR3.

J is TRBJ2-2 and V is TRBV29-1, with 11 positions matching TRBD2. The CDR3 extends over 16 amino acids. Germline V CDR1 and CDR2: SQVTM, ANQGSEA. The junction had 11 bases not matched to a gene; V was cut back by 4 bases and J by 7 bases. CDR3 protein: CSVGLGLAGGSGELFF. The CDR3, as DNA: TGCAGCGTTGGGTTGGGCCTAGCGGGAGGCAGCGGGGAGCTGTTTTTT.

This sequence joins TRBV7-9 and TRBJ2-5; D perhaps matches TRBD1 (7 bases). The V end lost 1 base, the J end lost 5 bases, and 20 bases lay between the germline ends. The germline gives CDR1 SEHNR, CDR2 FQNEAQ (reference sequence). CDR3 length: 17 residues. The DNA of the CDR3 is TGTGCCAGCAGCTTAGATGAGCGGAGGGGGCCGTGGGAGACCCAGTACTTC. Its protein is CASSLDERRGPWETQYF.

V and J are TRBV5-1 and TRBJ1-1, with D possibly matching TRBD1 (6 bases). This CDR3 has 13 residues. The ends were cut back, 0 bases at V and 5 bases at J, with 8 bases in the middle. Germline CDR1 SGHRS, CDR2 YFSETQ. The CDR3 sequence is CASSLVTGTEAFF. CDR3 bases: TGCGCCAGCAGCTTGGTTACAGGGACTGAAGCTTTCTTT.

J is TRBJ2-5 and V is TRBV19; possibly TRBD2 for D (6 bases). Germline CDR1 and CDR2: LNHDA and SQIVND (reference sequence). Trimming removed 1 base from V and 7 bases from J, with 19 bases in between. This CDR3 region has 16 residues. The CDR3 coding sequence is TGTGCCAGTAGTATAGTAGGTGGAGGGACCGGGAGGACCCAGTACTTC. This codes for CASSIVGGGTGRTQYF.

This clone was seen a handful of times. The V call is TRBV28, the J call TRBJ2-7; D remains ambiguous. V lost 9 bases, J lost 2 bases, and 14 bases lay in between. This CDR3 has 13 amino acids. Germline assignment: CDR1 MDHEN and CDR2 SYDVKM. In DNA, the CDR3 is TGTGCCAGTACAACCGAAAACCCCTACGAGCAGTACTTC. This codes for CASTTENPYEQYF. Filled out from reference TRBV28 and TRBJ2-7, the complete variable domain reads DVKVTQSSRYLVKRTGEKVFLECVQDMDHENMFWYRQDPGLGLRLIYFSYDVKMKEKGDIPEGYSVSREKKERFSLILESASTNQTSMYLCASTTENPYEQYFGPGTRLTVT.

The genes are TRBV19 and TRBJ1-4; D remains unclear. The CDR3 contains 16 residues. The germline V gene has CDR1 LNHDA and CDR2 SQIVND (reference sequence). Trimming stripped 3 bases from V and 6 bases from J, with 17 bases between. The CDR3: CASSMLVTSRDEKLFF. The CDR3, as DNA: TGTGCCAGTAGTATGTTGGTGACGTCACGGGATGAAAAACTGTTTTTT.

In its sample, this clone was seen a few times. The chain uses TRBV5-8 and TRBJ1-2; D gene uncertain. CDR1 is SGHTS and CDR2 is YDEGEE in the germline V gene. The V and J ends lost 4 bases and 6 bases respectively, with 13 bases between them. This CDR3 comprises 13 residues. The CDR3 DNA reads as TGTGCCAGCAGCAACATGAGGGATCATGGCTACACCTTC. It specifies CASSNMRDHGYTF.

The chain joins TRBV2 to TRBJ1-3; D uncertain. Germline V gives CDR1 SNHLY, CDR2 FYNNEI. This CDR3 is 12 amino acids long. Trimming removed 7 bases from V and 2 bases from J, with 6 bases in between. The CDR3 DNA reads as TGTGCCAGCAAGCTGGCTGGAAACACCATATATTTT. Encoded protein: CASKLAGNTIYF.

This clone was seen a handful of times. The chain carries TRBV29-1 and TRBJ2-5; maybe TRBD2 (6 bases). Matching the DNA end better, TRBJ2-7 makes the J call doubtful. The CDR3 spans 13 residues. Germline V lookup: CDR1 SQVTM, CDR2 ANQGSEA. Here the CDR3 DNA reads TGCAGCGTTGACGGGGGTACAGCCTACGAGCAGTACTTC. This sequence encodes CSVDGGTAYEQYF.